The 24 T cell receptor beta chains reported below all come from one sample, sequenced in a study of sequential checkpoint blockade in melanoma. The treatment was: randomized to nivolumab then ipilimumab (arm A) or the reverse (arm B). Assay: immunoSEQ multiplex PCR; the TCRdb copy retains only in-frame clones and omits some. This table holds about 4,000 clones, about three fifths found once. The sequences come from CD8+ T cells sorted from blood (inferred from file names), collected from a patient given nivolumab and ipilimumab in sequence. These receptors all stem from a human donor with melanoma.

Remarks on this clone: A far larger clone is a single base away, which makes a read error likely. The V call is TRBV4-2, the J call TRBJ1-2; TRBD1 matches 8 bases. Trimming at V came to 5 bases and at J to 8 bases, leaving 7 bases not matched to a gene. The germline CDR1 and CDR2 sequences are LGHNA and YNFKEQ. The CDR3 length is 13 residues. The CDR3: CASSLAGGWGYTF. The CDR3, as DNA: TGTGCCAGCAGCTTGGCAGGGGGCTGGGGCTACACCTTC.

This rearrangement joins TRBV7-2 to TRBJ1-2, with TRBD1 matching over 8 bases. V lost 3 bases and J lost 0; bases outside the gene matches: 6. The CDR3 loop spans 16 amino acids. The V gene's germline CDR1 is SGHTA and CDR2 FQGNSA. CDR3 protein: CASSLAGGYPNYGYTF. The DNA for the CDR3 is TGTGCCAGCAGCTTGGCAGGGGGCTATCCTAACTATGGCTACACCTTC. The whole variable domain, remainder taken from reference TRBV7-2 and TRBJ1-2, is GAGVSQSPSNKVTEKGKDVELRCDPISGHTALYWYRQSLGQGLEFLIYFQGNSAPDKSGLPSDRFSAERTGGSVSTLTIQRTQQEDSAVYLCASSLAGGYPNYGYTFGSGTRLTVV.

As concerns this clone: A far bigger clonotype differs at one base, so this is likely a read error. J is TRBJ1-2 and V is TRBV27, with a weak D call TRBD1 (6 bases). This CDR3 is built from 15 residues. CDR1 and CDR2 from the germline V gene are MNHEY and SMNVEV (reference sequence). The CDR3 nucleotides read TGTGCCAGCAGTTTAATGGGGGGGGCGAACTATGGCTACGCCTTC. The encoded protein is CASSLMGGANYGYAF.

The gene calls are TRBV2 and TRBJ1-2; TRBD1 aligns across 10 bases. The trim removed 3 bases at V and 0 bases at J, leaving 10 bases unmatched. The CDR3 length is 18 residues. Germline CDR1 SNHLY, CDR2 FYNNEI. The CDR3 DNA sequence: TGTGCCAGCAGTGAGGAGGGGGACAGGGGACCTACTAACTATGGCTACACCTTC. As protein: CASSEEGDRGPTNYGYTF.

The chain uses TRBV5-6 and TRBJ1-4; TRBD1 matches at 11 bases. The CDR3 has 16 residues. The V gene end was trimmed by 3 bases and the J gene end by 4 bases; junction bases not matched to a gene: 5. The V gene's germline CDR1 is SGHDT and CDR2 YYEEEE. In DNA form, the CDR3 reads TGTGCCAGCAGCTCAGGACAGGGGGCAGATAATGAAAAACTGTTTTTT. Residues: CASSSGQGADNEKLFF.

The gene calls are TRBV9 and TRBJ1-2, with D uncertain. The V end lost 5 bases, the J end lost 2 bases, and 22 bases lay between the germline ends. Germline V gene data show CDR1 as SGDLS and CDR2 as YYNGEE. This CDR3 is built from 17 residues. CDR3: CASSPGIGGSFNYGYTF. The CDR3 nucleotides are TGTGCCAGCAGTCCGGGGATCGGAGGGTCCTTCAACTATGGCTACACCTTC.

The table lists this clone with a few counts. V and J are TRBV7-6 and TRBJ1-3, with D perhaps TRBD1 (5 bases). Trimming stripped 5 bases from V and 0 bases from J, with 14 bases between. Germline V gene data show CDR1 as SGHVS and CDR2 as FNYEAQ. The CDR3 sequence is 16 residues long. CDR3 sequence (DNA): TGTGCCAGCAGCGTGGATTCAGGGTCCTCTGGAAACACCATATATTTT. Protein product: CASSVDSGSSGNTIYF.

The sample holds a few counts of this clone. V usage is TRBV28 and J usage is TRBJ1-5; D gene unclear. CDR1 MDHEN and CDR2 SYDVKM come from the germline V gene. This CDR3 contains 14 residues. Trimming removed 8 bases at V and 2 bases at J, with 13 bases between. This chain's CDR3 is CASGGSPGNQPQHF. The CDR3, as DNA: TGTGCCAGCGGCGGAAGCCCGGGCAATCAGCCCCAGCATTTT.

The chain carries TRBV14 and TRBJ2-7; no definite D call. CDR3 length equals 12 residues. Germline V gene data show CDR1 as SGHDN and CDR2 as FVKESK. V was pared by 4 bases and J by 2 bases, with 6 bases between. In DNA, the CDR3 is TGTGCCAGCAGCCCCTCTGCCTACGAGCAGTACTTC. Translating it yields CASSPSAYEQYF.

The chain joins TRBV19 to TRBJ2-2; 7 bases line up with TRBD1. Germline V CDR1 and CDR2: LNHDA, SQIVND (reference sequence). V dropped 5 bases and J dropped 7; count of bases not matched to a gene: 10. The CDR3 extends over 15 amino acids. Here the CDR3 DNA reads TGTGCCAGTAGTGTAACCCGACAGGGTGGCGGGGAGCTGTTTTTT. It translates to CASSVTRQGGGELFF.

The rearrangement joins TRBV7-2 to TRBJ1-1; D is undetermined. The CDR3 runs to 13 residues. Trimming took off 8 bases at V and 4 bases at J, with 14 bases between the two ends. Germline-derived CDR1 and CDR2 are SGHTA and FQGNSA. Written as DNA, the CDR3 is TGTGCCAGCGTCTATCCGGGAAGCACTGAAGCTTTCTTT. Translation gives CASVYPGSTEAFF.

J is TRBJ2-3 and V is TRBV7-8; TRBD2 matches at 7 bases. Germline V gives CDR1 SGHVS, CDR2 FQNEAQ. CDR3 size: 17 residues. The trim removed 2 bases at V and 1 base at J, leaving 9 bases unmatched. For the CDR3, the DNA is TGTGCCAGCAGCTTAAGTGTCCGGGACTACCGCACAGATACGCAGTATTTT. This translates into CASSLSVRDYRTDTQYF.

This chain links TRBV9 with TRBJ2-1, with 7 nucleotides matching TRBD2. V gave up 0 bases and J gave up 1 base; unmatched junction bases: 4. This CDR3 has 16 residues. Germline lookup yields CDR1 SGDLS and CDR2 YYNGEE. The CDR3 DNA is TGTGCCAGCAGCGTAGGCGGGAGTATTTCCTACAATGAGCAGTTCTTC. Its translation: CASSVGGSISYNEQFF.

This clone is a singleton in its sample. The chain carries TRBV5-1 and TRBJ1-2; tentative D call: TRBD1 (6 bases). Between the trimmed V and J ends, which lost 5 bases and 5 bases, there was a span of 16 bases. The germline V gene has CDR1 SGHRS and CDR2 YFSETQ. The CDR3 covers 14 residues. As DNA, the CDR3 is TGCGCCAGCAGACCGGACAGCTTGACGTATGGCTACACCTTC. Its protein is CASRPDSLTYGYTF.

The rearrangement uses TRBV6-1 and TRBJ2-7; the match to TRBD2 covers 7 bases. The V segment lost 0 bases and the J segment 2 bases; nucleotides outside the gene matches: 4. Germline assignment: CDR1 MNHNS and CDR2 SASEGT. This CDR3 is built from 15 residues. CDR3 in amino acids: CASSEAYGGTYEQYF. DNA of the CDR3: TGTGCCAGCAGTGAAGCTTACGGGGGGACCTACGAGCAGTACTTC.

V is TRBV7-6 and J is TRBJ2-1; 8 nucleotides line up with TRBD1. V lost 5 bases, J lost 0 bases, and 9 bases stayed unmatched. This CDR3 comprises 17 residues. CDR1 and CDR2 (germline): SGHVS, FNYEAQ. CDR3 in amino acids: CASSLRQGFISYNEQFF. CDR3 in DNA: TGTGCCAGCAGCCTACGACAGGGGTTTATCTCCTACAATGAGCAGTTCTTC. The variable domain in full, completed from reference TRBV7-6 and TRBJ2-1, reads GAGVSQSPRYKVTKRGQDVALRCDPISGHVSLYWYRQALGQGPEFLTYFNYEAQQDKSGLPNDRFSAERPEGSISTLTIQRTEQRDSAMYRCASSLRQGFISYNEQFFGPGTRLTVL.

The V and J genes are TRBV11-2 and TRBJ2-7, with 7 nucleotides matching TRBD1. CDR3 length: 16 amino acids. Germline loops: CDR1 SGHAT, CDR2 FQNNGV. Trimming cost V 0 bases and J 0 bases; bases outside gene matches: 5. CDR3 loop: CASSLDLGTASYEQYF. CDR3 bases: TGTGCCAGCAGCTTAGATTTGGGGACAGCCTCCTACGAGCAGTACTTC.

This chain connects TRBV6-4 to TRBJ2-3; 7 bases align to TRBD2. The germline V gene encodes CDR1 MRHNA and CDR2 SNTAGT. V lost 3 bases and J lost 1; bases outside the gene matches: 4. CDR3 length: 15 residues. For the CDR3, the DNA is TGTGCCAGCAGTGAAGGCAGCGGGGGCACAGATACGCAGTATTTT. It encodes CASSEGSGGTDTQYF.

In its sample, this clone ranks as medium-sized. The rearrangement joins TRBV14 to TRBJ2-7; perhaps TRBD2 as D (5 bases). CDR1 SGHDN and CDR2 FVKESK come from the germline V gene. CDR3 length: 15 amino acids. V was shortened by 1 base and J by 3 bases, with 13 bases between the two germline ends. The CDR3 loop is CASSQGTLFYYEQYF. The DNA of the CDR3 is TGTGCCAGCAGCCAAGGGACTTTATTTTACTACGAGCAGTACTTC.

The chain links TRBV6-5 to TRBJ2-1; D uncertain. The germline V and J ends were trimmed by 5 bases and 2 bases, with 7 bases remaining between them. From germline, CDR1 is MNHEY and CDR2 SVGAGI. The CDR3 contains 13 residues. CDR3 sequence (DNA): TGTGCCAGCAGTGAACTACCCTACAATGAGCAGTTCTTC. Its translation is CASSELPYNEQFF.

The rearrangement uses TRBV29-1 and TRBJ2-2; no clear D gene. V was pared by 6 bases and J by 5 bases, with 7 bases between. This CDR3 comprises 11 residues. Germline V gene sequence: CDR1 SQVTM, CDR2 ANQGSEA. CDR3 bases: TGCAGCGTGAGGTGGACCGGGGAGCTGTTTTTT. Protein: CSVRWTGELFF.

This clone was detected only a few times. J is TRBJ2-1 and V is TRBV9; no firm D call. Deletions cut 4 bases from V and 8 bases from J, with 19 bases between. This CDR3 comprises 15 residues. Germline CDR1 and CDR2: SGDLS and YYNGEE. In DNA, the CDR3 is TGTGCCAGCAGCCCGACCGGGTTTTTAACCCATGAGCAGTTCTTC. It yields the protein CASSPTGFLTHEQFF.

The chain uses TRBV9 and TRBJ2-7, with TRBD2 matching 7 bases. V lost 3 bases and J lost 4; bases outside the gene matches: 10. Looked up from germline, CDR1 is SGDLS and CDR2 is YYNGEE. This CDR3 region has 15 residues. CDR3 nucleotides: TGTGCCAGCAGCGCCGCTGGGGCGGGAGCTTACGAGCAGTACTTC. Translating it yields CASSAAGAGAYEQYF.

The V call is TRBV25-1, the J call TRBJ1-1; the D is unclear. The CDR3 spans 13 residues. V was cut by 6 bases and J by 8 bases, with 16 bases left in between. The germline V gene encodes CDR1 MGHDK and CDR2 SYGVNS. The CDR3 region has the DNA TGTGCCAGCAGGGGTAGAGGTATCGGGGAAGCTTTCTTT. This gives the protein CASRGRGIGEAFF. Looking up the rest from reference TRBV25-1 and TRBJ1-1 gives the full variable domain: EADIYQTPRYLVIGTGKKITLECSQTMGHDKMYWYQQDPGMELHLIHYSYGVNSTEKGDLSSESTVSRIRTEHFPLTLESARPSHTSQYLCASRGRGIGEAFFGQGTRLTVV.